Listed below are T cell receptor beta chains from one sample, sequenced in a study of blood T cell repertoires in COVID-19. Assay used: immunoSEQ multiplex PCR; TCRdb lists only in-frame clones, some missing. Among under 200,000 clones, around 89% were seen once, and the ten largest hold over 2%. The sequenced material came from peripheral blood. The receptors derive from a man aged 45-60 years who had recovered from COVID-19. Both conserved end residues are part of each CDR3. A D gene is named only where the DNA matches it firmly. Rows give clone size only sometimes, using once, few, many, or a class for an expanded clone.

V gene,J gene,clone size,D gene,CDR3 protein,CDR3 DNA
TRBV9,TRBJ2-5,.,TRBD1,CASSARQGETQYF,TGTGCCAGCAGCGCACGACAGGGAGAGACCCAGTACTTC
TRBV6-1,TRBJ2-4,.,.,CASSERGKNIQYF,TGTGCCAGCAGTGAAAGAGGAAAAAACATTCAGTACTTC
TRBV27,TRBJ2-7,.,.,CASSLSTLLTPYEQYF,TGTGCCAGCAGTTTATCGACCTTATTGACACCCTACGAGCAGTACTTC
TRBV18,TRBJ2-7,.,.,CASSPPGRQTGLSYEQYF,TGTGCCAGCTCACCACCGGGACGGCAGACAGGCCTCTCCTACGAGCAGTACTTC
TRBV21-1,TRBJ2-5,.,.,CASSKVKRGWETQYF,TGTGCCAGCAGCAAAGTCAAGCGGGGGTGGGAGACCCAGTACTTC
TRBV5-5,TRBJ1-5,.,.,CASSLWGEGNQPQHF,TGTGCCAGCAGCTTGTGGGGGGAGGGCAATCAGCCCCAGCATTTT
TRBV19,TRBJ2-7,.,.,CASSISTGSSYEQYF,TGTGCCAGTAGTATCTCAACAGGGAGCTCCTACGAGCAGTACTTC
TRBV6-1,TRBJ2-5,.,TRBD2,CASSEALASGRAGETQYF,TGTGCCAGCAGTGAAGCCTTGGCCAGCGGGAGGGCAGGCGAGACCCAGTACTTC
TRBV7-2,TRBJ1-6,.,TRBD1,CASSSYRGGYSYNSPLHF,TGTGCCAGCAGCTCTTACAGGGGCGGCTACTCCTATAATTCACCCCTCCACTTT
TRBV6-5,TRBJ2-5,.,TRBD2,CASRRATRGETQYF,TGTGCCAGCCGGAGGGCGACGCGGGGGGAGACCCAGTACTTC
TRBV9,TRBJ1-1,.,TRBD1,CASSVDADRGTGEAFF,TGTGCCAGCAGCGTAGATGCCGACAGGGGAACAGGTGAAGCTTTCTTT
TRBV29-1,TRBJ1-1,.,.,CSGTNSNTEAFF,TGCAGCGGGACAAACTCCAACACTGAAGCTTTCTTT
TRBV2,TRBJ1-2,.,TRBD1,CASSSRDRGDARYGYTF,TGTGCCAGCAGTTCCCGGGACAGGGGGGACGCGCGCTATGGCTACACCTTC
TRBV27,TRBJ2-5,.,.,CASSFVRQQETQYF,TGTGCCAGCAGTTTTGTTCGACAGCAAGAGACCCAGTACTTC
TRBV18,TRBJ1-5,.,TRBD1,CASSPGQGNQPQHF,TGTGCCAGCTCACCGGGACAGGGGAATCAGCCCCAGCATTTT
TRBV7-8,TRBJ2-7,.,.,CASSLTDTNEQYF,TGTGCCAGCAGCTTAACTGACACCAACGAGCAGTACTTC
TRBV7-9,TRBJ2-6,.,.,CASSKQSSGANVLTF,TGTGCCAGCAGCAAACAGAGCTCTGGGGCCAACGTCCTGACTTTC
TRBV25-1,TRBJ2-1,few,TRBD2,CASSEYLLAGRGNEQFF,TGTGCCAGCAGTGAATATCTCCTAGCGGGGAGGGGGAATGAGCAGTTCTTC
TRBV29-1,TRBJ1-1,.,.,CSAWTAMNTEAFF,TGCAGCGCTTGGACAGCCATGAACACTGAAGCTTTCTTT
TRBV10-3,TRBJ1-6,.,.,CAISTGIESPLHF,TGTGCCATCAGTACAGGGATTGAGTCACCCCTCCACTTT
TRBV5-4,TRBJ2-3,.,.,CAYQEEGPSTDTQYF,TGTGCCTACCAGGAGGAGGGACCCAGCACAGATACGCAGTATTTT
TRBV29-1,TRBJ2-2,.,TRBD1,CSADRGGNTGELFF,TGCAGCGCCGACAGGGGCGGGAACACCGGGGAGCTGTTTTTT
TRBV9,TRBJ2-1,.,TRBD2,CASSVSSGGANEQFF,TGTGCCAGCAGCGTGTCCAGCGGGGGGGCCAATGAGCAGTTCTTC
TRBV5-1,TRBJ1-6,.,.,CASRQAIVDSSPLHF,TGCGCCAGCAGACAGGCAATAGTTGATAGTTCACCCCTCCACTTT
TRBV19,TRBJ1-5,.,.,CASSISGSTNQPQHF,TGTGCCAGTAGTATTAGCGGCAGCACAAATCAGCCCCAGCATTTT
TRBV27,TRBJ2-7,.,TRBD2,CASRSGTTHYEQYF,TGTGCCAGCAGATCCGGGACTACTCACTACGAGCAGTACTTC
TRBV18,TRBJ2-2,.,.,CASSPGGSTGELFF,TGTGCCAGCTCACCAGGGGGGAGCACCGGGGAGCTGTTTTTT
TRBV2,TRBJ1-1,.,.,CASSETVPNTEAFF,TGTGCCAGCAGTGAAACTGTTCCGAACACTGAAGCTTTCTTT
TRBV27,TRBJ2-7,.,.,CASQKSGEGHYEQYF,TGTGCCAGTCAAAAGTCGGGGGAGGGACACTACGAGCAGTACTTC
TRBV7-3,TRBJ1-2,.,TRBD1,CASGTGAFGGYTF,TGTGCCAGCGGGACAGGGGCCTTTGGAGGCTACACCTTC
TRBV7-2,TRBJ2-1,.,.,CASSAGSYNEQFF,TGTGCCAGCAGCGCAGGGTCCTACAATGAGCAGTTCTTC
TRBV13,TRBJ2-5,.,TRBD2,CASSLQAREGETQYF,TGTGCCAGCAGCTTACAGGCCAGGGAGGGGGAGACCCAGTACTTC
TRBV2,TRBJ1-3,once,TRBD1,CASILGQGASYSGNTIYF,TGTGCCAGCATTCTAGGACAGGGGGCCTCTTACTCTGGAAACACCATATATTTT
TRBV7-2,TRBJ2-5,.,TRBD2,CASSLVGGETQYF,TGTGCCAGCAGCTTAGTGGGGGGGGAGACCCAGTACTTC
TRBV9,TRBJ1-2,.,.,CASSVRRGGDSPDGYTF,TGTGCCAGCAGCGTACGAAGGGGGGGCGACTCTCCGGATGGCTACACCTTC
TRBV3-1/TRBV3-2,TRBJ2-1,.,TRBD1,CASSFGTGTLGEQFF,TGTGCCAGCAGCTTCGGGACAGGGACCCTCGGTGAGCAGTTCTTC
TRBV5-1,TRBJ1-3,.,.,CASSLDENTIYF,TGCGCCAGCAGCTTGGACGAGAACACCATATATTTT
TRBV7-2,TRBJ2-1,.,TRBD2,CASSPQTGLAGNEQFF,TGTGCCAGCAGCCCCCAGACCGGACTAGCGGGGAACGAGCAGTTCTTC
TRBV25-1,TRBJ1-4,.,.,CASSEGGRGMANEKLFF,TGTGCCAGCAGTGAAGGGGGCAGAGGTATGGCTAATGAAAAACTGTTTTTT
TRBV7-2,TRBJ1-5,.,.,CASSIVRVSSNQPQHF,TGTGCCAGCAGCATAGTCAGGGTATCGAGCAATCAGCCCCAGCATTTT
TRBV5-1,TRBJ2-2,.,TRBD2,CASSKTSGSNTGELFF,TGCGCCAGCAGCAAAACTAGCGGTAGTAACACCGGGGAGCTGTTTTTT
TRBV6-1,TRBJ2-3,few,TRBD1,CASSEAEGAADTQYF,TGTGCCAGCAGTGAAGCCGAGGGGGCCGCAGATACGCAGTATTTT
TRBV5-1,TRBJ2-7,.,TRBD2,CASSLDTSGVYEQYF,TGCGCCAGCAGCTTGGACACTAGCGGGGTCTACGAGCAGTACTTC
TRBV29-1,TRBJ2-2,.,.,CSVAVANTGELFF,TGCAGCGTTGCCGTCGCGAACACCGGGGAGCTGTTTTTT
TRBV6-5,TRBJ1-2,.,TRBD1,CASSSPWTGEGYTF,TGTGCCAGCAGTTCGCCCTGGACAGGGGAGGGCTACACCTTC
TRBV24-1,TRBJ2-5,.,.,CATSEGVQETQYF,TGTGCCACCAGTGAAGGGGTCCAAGAGACCCAGTACTTC